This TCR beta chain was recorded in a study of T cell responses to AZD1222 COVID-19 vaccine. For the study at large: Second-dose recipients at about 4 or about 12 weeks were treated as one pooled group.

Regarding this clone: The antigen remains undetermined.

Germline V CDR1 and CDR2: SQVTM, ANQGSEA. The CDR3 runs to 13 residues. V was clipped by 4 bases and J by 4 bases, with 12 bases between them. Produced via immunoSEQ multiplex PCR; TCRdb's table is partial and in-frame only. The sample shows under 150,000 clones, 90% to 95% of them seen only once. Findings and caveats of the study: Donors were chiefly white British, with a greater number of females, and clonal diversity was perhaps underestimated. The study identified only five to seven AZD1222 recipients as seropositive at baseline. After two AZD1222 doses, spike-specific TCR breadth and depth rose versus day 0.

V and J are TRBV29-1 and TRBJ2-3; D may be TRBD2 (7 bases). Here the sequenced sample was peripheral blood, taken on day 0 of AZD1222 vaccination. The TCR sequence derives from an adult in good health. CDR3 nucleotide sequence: TGCAGCGTTGCAGAGGGGGGGTCAGATACGCAGTATTTT. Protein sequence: CSVAEGGSDTQYF.